The sequence of this T cell receptor beta chain was determined in a study of blood T cell repertoires in COVID-19. Study information: Donors in the United States, Italy and Spain gave samples during acute or convalescent COVID-19. PBMCs, B-cell-depleted T cells, or T cells provided the cDNA or gDNA that made up the material.

This clone was seen ten or more times. CDR1 MNHNS and CDR2 SASEGT come from the germline V gene. V lost 1 base and J lost 7, with 8 bases in between. This CDR3 comprises 13 residues. Per the original methods: How many nucleated cells were present was estimated from reference gene primer amplification. The protocol was immunoSEQ multiplex PCR, while the TCRdb copy is restricted to in-frame clones and leaves out a portion. V and J calls and clone size are as listed in that table; D and trimming were resolved from the DNA. The table shows about 160,000 clones, with about 81% occurring only once. This sequence was found in a man aged 60-69 years with active or convalescent COVID-19. The sample consisted of peripheral blood. This chain connects TRBV6-1 to TRBJ1-5; D not resolved. This CDR3 is CASSEGVGQPQHF. In DNA, the CDR3 is TGTGCCAGCAGTGAAGGGGTCGGGCAGCCCCAGCATTTT.